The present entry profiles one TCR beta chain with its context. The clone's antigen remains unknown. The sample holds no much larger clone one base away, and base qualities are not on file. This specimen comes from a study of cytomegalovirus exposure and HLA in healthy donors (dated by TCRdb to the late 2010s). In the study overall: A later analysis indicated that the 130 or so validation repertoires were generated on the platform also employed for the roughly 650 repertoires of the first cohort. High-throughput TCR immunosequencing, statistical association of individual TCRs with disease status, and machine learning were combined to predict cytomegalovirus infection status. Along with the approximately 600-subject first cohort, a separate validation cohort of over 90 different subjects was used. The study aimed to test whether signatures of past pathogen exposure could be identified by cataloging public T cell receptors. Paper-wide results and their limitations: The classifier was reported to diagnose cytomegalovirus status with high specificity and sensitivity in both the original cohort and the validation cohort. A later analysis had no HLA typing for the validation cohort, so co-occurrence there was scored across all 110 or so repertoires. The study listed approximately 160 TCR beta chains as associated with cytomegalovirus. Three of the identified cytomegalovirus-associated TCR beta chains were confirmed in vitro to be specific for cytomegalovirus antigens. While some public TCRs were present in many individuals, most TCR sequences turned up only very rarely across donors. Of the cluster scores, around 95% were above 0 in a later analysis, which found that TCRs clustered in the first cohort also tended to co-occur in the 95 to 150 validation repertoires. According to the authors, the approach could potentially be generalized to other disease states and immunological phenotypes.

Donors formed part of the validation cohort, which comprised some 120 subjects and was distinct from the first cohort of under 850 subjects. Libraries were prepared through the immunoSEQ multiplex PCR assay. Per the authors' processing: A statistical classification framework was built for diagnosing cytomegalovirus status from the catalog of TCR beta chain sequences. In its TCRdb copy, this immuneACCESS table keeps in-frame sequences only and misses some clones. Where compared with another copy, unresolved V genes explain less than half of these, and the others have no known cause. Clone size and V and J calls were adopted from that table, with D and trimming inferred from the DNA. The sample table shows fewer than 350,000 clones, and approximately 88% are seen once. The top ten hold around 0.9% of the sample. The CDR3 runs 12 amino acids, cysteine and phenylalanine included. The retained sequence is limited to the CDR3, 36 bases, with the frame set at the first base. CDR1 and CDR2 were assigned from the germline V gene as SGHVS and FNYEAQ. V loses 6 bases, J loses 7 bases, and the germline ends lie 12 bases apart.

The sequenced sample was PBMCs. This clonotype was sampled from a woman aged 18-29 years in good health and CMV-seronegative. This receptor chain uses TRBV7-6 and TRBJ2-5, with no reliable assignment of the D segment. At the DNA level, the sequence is TGTGCCAGCAGTAATTCGAGAACGACCCAGTACTTC. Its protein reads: CASSNSRTTQYF.